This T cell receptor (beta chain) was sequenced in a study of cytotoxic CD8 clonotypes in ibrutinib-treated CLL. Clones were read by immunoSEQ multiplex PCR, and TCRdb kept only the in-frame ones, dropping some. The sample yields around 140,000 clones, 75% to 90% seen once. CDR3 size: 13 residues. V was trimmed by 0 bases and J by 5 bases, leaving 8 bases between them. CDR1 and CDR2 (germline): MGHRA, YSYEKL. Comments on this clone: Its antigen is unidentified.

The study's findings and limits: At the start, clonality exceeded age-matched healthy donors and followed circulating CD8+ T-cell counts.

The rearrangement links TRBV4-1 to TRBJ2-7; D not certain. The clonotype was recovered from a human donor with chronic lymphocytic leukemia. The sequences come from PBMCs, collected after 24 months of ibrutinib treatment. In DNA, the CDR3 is TGCGCCAGCAGCCAAGATGGGCAGAACGAGCAGTACTTC. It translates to CASSQDGQNEQYF.